The 30 T cell receptor beta chains below come from one sample, sequenced in a study of T cells in Graves' hyperthyroidism and ophthalmopathy. RNA transcripts yielded amplified TCR beta CDR3 regions. HTBI primers drove first-round RT-PCR of the TCR CDR3. TCRdb used MiXCR to reprocess the multiplex PCR reads, holding one entry per CDR3 protein. This sample carries about 640,000 distinct CDR3 sequences, under 25% of them seen once, and the ten largest clones take under 35%. Material for sequencing was blood. The source of these receptors is a man aged 25 to 45 with Graves' ophthalmopathy.

This clonotype has only a few counts. This chain connects TRBV29-1 to TRBJ1-2, with 7 positions matching TRBD1. CDR3 length: 15 residues. Germline assignment: CDR1 SQVTM and CDR2 ANQGSEA. The J segment lost 0 bases and the V segment lost 6 bases, leaving 10 bases of the junction unmatched. This CDR3 reads CSVKEGALANYGYTF. CDR3 bases: TGCAGCGTGAAGGAGGGGGCCTTAGCTAACTATGGCTACACCTTC.

The chain has TRBV5-8 and TRBJ1-1; D gene ambiguous. Germline V lookup: CDR1 SGHTS, CDR2 YDEGEE. This CDR3 spans 14 amino acids. V was pared by 3 bases and J by 8 bases, with 17 bases between. The CDR3 DNA sequence: TGTGCCAGCAGCTCATCAGGCGCCCGGCCCGAAGCTTTCTTT. It translates to CASSSSGARPEAFF.

This clonotype was picked up many times. The chain couples TRBV28 to TRBJ2-3; D unresolved. The CDR3 is 14 amino acids. The V gene's germline CDR1 is MDHEN and CDR2 SYDVKM. The V gene lost 5 bases and the J gene lost 2 bases, with 11 bases spanning the gap. The CDR3 nucleotides are TGTGCCAGCAGTCCGAGGACCTTCACAGATACGCAGTATTTT. Translation gives CASSPRTFTDTQYF.

This rearrangement joins TRBV7-6 to TRBJ2-1, with 9 bases fitting TRBD1. This CDR3 spans 15 amino acids. CDR1 and CDR2 (germline): SGHVS, FNYEAQ. After removal of 5 bases from V and 7 bases from J, the junction contained 9 bases not matched to a gene. The CDR3 nucleotides read TGTGCCAGCAGCCAAACAGGGGGCGGTAAAAATGAGCAGTTCTTC. Translated: CASSQTGGGKNEQFF.

V is TRBV7-2 and J is TRBJ2-1; 10 bases are shared with TRBD1. Germline CDR1 is SGHTA and CDR2 is FQGNSA. V lost 5 bases to trimming and J lost 4 bases; unmatched junction nucleotides: 8. CDR3 size: 16 residues. The CDR3 region has the DNA TGTGCCAGCAGCCCGCCTCCGGGACAGGGGTACAATGAGCAGTTCTTC. Its protein product is CASSPPPGQGYNEQFF.

This chain's CDR3 is CASSSEGGVFSDTQYF. CDR3 coding DNA: TGTGCCAGCAGCTCTGAGGGCGGGGTCTTTTCCGATACGCAGTATTTT. The chain links TRBV5-6 to TRBJ2-3; maybe TRBD2 (6 bases). V was shortened by 3 bases and J by 6 bases, with 20 bases between the two germline ends. CDR3 length equals 16 residues. CDR1 and CDR2 (germline): SGHDT, YYEEEE.

This clonotype was seen more than once but under ten times. The rearrangement uses TRBV18 and TRBJ2-1, with D possibly matching TRBD2 (5 bases). The CDR3 spans 14 residues. Germline V gives CDR1 KGHSH, CDR2 LQKENI. Trimming took 3 bases from V and 8 from J, leaving 14 bases between them. This chain's CDR3 is CASSPEAPGDEQFF. The CDR3 DNA is TGTGCCAGCTCACCCGAGGCACCCGGGGATGAGCAGTTCTTC.

This clonotype was recorded many times. CDR3 in amino acids: CASRSENTEAFF. The CDR3 DNA reads as TGTGCCAGCAGGTCGGAGAACACTGAAGCTTTCTTT. The rearrangement uses TRBV12-3 or TRBV12-4 and TRBJ1-1; D is unclear. V lost 6 bases and J 1 base, leaving 6 bases between the germline ends. CDR3 length equals 12 residues.

This clonotype has ten or more counts. This sequence joins TRBV3-1 and TRBJ1-1; a weak D match, TRBD1 (5 bases). Between the trimmed V and J ends, which lost 1 base and 6 bases, there was a span of 18 bases. Germline CDR1 LGHDT, CDR2 YNNKEL (reference sequence). This CDR3 spans 16 amino acids. CDR3 region: CASSQVFLAGLAEAFF. CDR3 nucleotides: TGTGCCAGCAGCCAAGTGTTTCTGGCAGGGCTGGCTGAAGCTTTCTTT.

This clonotype appeared many times. V is TRBV20-1 and J is TRBJ2-3; 7 bases fit TRBD2. The CDR3 contains 14 residues. Germline V gene lookup returns CDR1 DFQATT and CDR2 SNEGSKA (reference sequence). Trimming cost V 6 bases and J 3 bases; bases outside gene matches: 9. The CDR3 reads CSAYRLASTDTQYF. For the CDR3, the DNA is TGCAGTGCCTACAGACTAGCATCAACAGATACGCAGTATTTT.

This clonotype was seen a single time. The V and J genes are TRBV5-1 and TRBJ2-5, with a tentative D call TRBD1 (6 bases). The length of the CDR3 is 14 residues. Trimming shortened V by 5 bases and J by 1 base, and 12 bases separated the two germline ends. The germline V gene has CDR1 SGHRS and CDR2 YFSETQ. This chain's CDR3 is CASSSFRGQETQYF. The CDR3 DNA reads TGCGCCAGCAGTTCCTTCAGGGGCCAAGAGACCCAGTACTTC.

The chain recombines TRBV13 with TRBJ2-5, with TRBD2 matching 7 bases. The V gene's germline CDR1 is PRHDT and CDR2 FYEKMQ (reference sequence). Trimming cost V 5 bases and J 2 bases; bases outside gene matches: 5. The CDR3 is made up of 14 amino acids. In DNA form, the CDR3 reads TGTGCCAGCAGCCGGCTAGCGGAGCAAGAGACCCAGTACTTC. The encoded protein is CASSRLAEQETQYF. Based on the CDR3 plus reference TRBV13 and TRBJ2-5, the full variable domain is AAGVIQSPRHLIKEKRETATLKCYPIPRHDTVYWYQQGPGQDPQFLISFYEKMQSDKGSIPDRFSAQQFSDYHSELNMSSLELGDSALYFCASSRLAEQETQYFGPGTRLLVL.

As concerns this clonotype: Lacking the conserved final phenylalanine or tryptophan, this CDR3 likely reflects a read error. V and J are TRBV29-1 and TRBJ2-3; 11 nucleotides line up with TRBD2. The CDR3 totals 15 residues. From germline, CDR1 is SQVTM and CDR2 ANQGSEA. Germline trimming cut 6 bases from V and 2 bases from J; bases unmatched to any gene: 7. The CDR3 DNA reads as TGCAGCGTCGTACGACTAGCGGGGAACACAGATACGCAGTATTCT. Translation gives CSVVRLAGNTDTQYS.

This clonotype was recorded a few times. The chain combines TRBV3-1 with TRBJ2-5; weak D call: TRBD2 (5 bases). CDR3 size: 13 residues. V gave up 4 bases and J gave up 5 bases, with 11 bases separating them. From germline, CDR1 is LGHDT and CDR2 YNNKEL (reference sequence). The chain's CDR3 is CASSRERPETQYF. The CDR3 nucleotides read TGTGCCAGCAGCCGGGAGCGGCCCGAGACCCAGTACTTC.

This clonotype was seen a few times. The chain combines TRBV2 with TRBJ2-7, with TRBD2 as a possible D gene (6 bases). Trimming removed 3 bases at V and 0 bases at J, with 15 bases between. This CDR3 is 16 amino acids long. CDR1 SNHLY and CDR2 FYNNEI come from the germline V gene. The CDR3, as DNA: TGTGCCAGCAGTGATCCGGTGGGAGGAGTCTCCTACGAGCAGTACTTC. Protein product: CASSDPVGGVSYEQYF. The entire variable domain, with the rest obtained from reference TRBV2 and TRBJ2-7, is as follows: EPEVTQTPSHQVTQMGQEVILRCVPISNHLYFYWYRQILGQKVEFLVSFYNNEISEKSEIFDDQFSVERPDGSNFTLKIRSTKLEDSAMYFCASSDPVGGVSYEQYFGPGTRLTVT.

This clonotype has at least ten counts. V is TRBV12-3 or TRBV12-4 and J is TRBJ1-1; weak D call: TRBD1 (6 bases). The ends were cut back, 6 bases at V and 1 base at J, with 21 bases in the middle. The CDR3 loop spans 17 amino acids. CDR3 loop: CASSPSGGWRANTEAFF. CDR3 sequence (DNA): TGTGCCAGCAGCCCAAGCGGGGGCTGGAGGGCGAACACTGAAGCTTTCTTT.

This clonotype was counted only a few times. The chain combines TRBV19 with TRBJ2-1, with TRBD2 as a possible D gene (6 bases). This CDR3 is built from 16 residues. Looked up from germline, CDR1 is LNHDA and CDR2 is SQIVND (reference sequence). The V and J ends lost 3 bases and 7 bases respectively, with 19 bases between them. The CDR3 DNA reads as TGTGCCAGTAGTATTGAGGGACTCCCCCGGGGGAATGAGCAGTTCTTC. This translates into CASSIEGLPRGNEQFF. Using reference TRBV19 and TRBJ2-1 for the parts outside the CDR3, the full variable domain is DGGITQSPKYLFRKEGQNVTLSCEQNLNHDAMYWYRQDPGQGLRLIYYSQIVNDFQKGDIAEGYSVSREKKESFPLTVTSAQKNPTAFYLCASSIEGLPRGNEQFFGPGTRLTVL.

The rearrangement links TRBV2 to TRBJ2-1, with a tentative D call TRBD2 (6 bases). The CDR3 consists of 18 residues. The germline gives CDR1 SNHLY, CDR2 FYNNEI. V was trimmed by 6 bases and J by 1 base, leaving 22 bases between them. The DNA for the CDR3 is TGTGCCAGCAGCCCGACCCGACCTAGCGTTGGTTCCTACAATGAGCAGTTCTTC. It yields the protein CASSPTRPSVGSYNEQFF.

This clonotype has a handful of counts. This rearrangement joins TRBV6-2 or TRBV6-3 to TRBJ2-7; maybe TRBD1 (6 bases). CDR3 length: 16 residues. Germline CDR1 is MNHEY and CDR2 is SVGEGT. V dropped 6 bases and J dropped 3 bases, with 21 bases sitting between them. CDR3 residues: CASSPGPPKGHYEQYF. The CDR3 nucleotides are TGTGCCAGCAGCCCTGGACCCCCTAAGGGACACTACGAGCAGTACTTC.

V is TRBV11-2 and J is TRBJ2-2; D may be TRBD2 (5 bases). Trimming took 3 bases from V and 4 from J, leaving 12 bases between them. From germline, CDR1 is SGHAT and CDR2 FQNNGV. There are 15 residues in the CDR3. The CDR3 is CASSLVSAGTGELFF. DNA of the CDR3: TGTGCCAGCAGCTTGGTCTCCGCGGGCACCGGGGAGCTGTTTTTT.

This clonotype was recorded many times. The J gene is TRBJ1-1, the V gene TRBV12-3 or TRBV12-4; 8 positions agree with TRBD1. J lost 2 bases, V lost 1 base, and 3 bases had no gene match. The CDR3 sequence is 15 residues long. The CDR3: CASSLEGTGNTEAFF. In nucleotides, the CDR3 is TGTGCCAGCAGTTTAGAGGGGACAGGAAACACTGAAGCTTTCTTT.

Here the CDR3 reads CASSLVSGGRVDTQYF. The CDR3, as DNA: TGCGCCAGCAGCTTGGTTAGCGGGGGACGTGTAGATACGCAGTATTTT. The chain combines TRBV5-1 with TRBJ2-3; TRBD2 agrees at 9 bases. V trimming: 0 bases; J trimming: 5 bases; junction bases outside the gene matches: 7. CDR1 SGHRS and CDR2 YFSETQ come from the germline V gene. The CDR3 sequence is 16 residues long.

This clonotype has ten or more counts. At one of its ends the junction is not consistent with the germline gene, which may arise from a read error. The chain employs TRBV7-7 and TRBJ2-7, with D maybe TRBD1 (6 bases). Germline CDR1 reads SSHAT; CDR2 reads FNYEAQ (reference sequence). This CDR3 region has 15 residues. The CDR3 spells CASSLGDNSVYEQYF. Here the CDR3 DNA reads TGTGCTAGCAGCTTAGGGGACAACTCAGTCTACGAGCAGTACTTC.

The J gene is TRBJ1-1, the V gene TRBV3-1; D might be TRBD1 (5 bases). The CDR3 loop spans 14 amino acids. CDR1 and CDR2 from the germline V gene are LGHDT and YNNKEL (reference sequence). Trimming pared 3 bases from V and 1 base from J, leaving 9 bases between. Here the CDR3 reads CASSQAQGNTEAFF. Written as DNA, the CDR3 is TGTGCCAGCAGCCAGGCTCAGGGGAACACTGAAGCTTTCTTT. The complete variable domain, with remaining parts taken from reference TRBV3-1 and TRBJ1-1, reads DTAVSQTPKYLVTQMGNDKSIKCEQNLGHDTMYWYKQDSKKFLKIMFSYNNKELIINETVPNRFSPKSPDKAHLNLHINSLELGDSAVYFCASSQAQGNTEAFFGQGTRLTVV.

The V and J genes are TRBV10-3 and TRBJ1-1, with D possibly TRBD1 on 6 matching bases. Germline lookup yields CDR1 ENHRY and CDR2 SYGVKD. V gave up 6 bases and J gave up 6 bases, with 11 bases separating them. The CDR3 totals 12 residues. The CDR3 region has the DNA TGTGCCATCAGGAACAGGGACTCTGAAGCTTTCTTT. Its translation: CAIRNRDSEAFF.

This clonotype was found a few times. This chain joins TRBV5-4 and TRBJ2-3, with D possibly matching TRBD2 (5 bases). CDR3 length equals 15 residues. CDR1 and CDR2 from the germline V gene are SGHNT and YYREEE (reference sequence). V was cut by 4 bases and J by 2 bases, with 14 bases left in between. The CDR3 region is CASSQTSSSTDTQYF. The CDR3 region has the DNA TGTGCCAGCAGCCAAACTAGTTCCTCCACAGATACGCAGTATTTT.

The chain couples TRBV7-3 to TRBJ2-3, with TRBD2 matching over 10 bases. CDR1 and CDR2 (germline): SGHTA, FQGTGA. The CDR3 length is 15 residues. The J segment lost 7 bases and the V segment lost 0 bases, leaving 4 bases of the junction unmatched. The CDR3 coding sequence is TGTGCCAGCAGCTTAACGACTAGCGGGTGGTATACGCAGTATTTT. This codes for CASSLTTSGWYTQYF.

The rearrangement uses TRBV2 and TRBJ2-3, with D possibly being TRBD1 or TRBD2 (5 bases each). The CDR3 has 15 residues. Trimming removed 2 bases from V and 6 bases from J, with 15 bases in between. The germline gives CDR1 SNHLY, CDR2 FYNNEI. The CDR3 region is CASSESIGTRDTQYF. The DNA for the CDR3 is TGTGCCAGCAGTGAAAGTATAGGGACCCGGGATACGCAGTATTTT.

This chain connects TRBV30 to TRBJ1-5, with D unclear. This CDR3 comprises 16 residues. V lost 0 bases, J lost 2 bases, and 14 bases lay in between. CDR1 and CDR2 from the germline V gene are GTSNPN and SVGIG (reference sequence). The chain's CDR3 is CAWSVRPREGNQPQHF. CDR3 coding DNA: TGTGCCTGGAGTGTACGACCCCGAGAGGGCAATCAGCCCCAGCATTTT.

This clonotype was seen a few times. The rearrangement joins TRBV9 to TRBJ2-7; 7 bases fit TRBD1. This CDR3 has 15 amino acids. V dropped 3 bases and J dropped 2; count of bases not matched to a gene: 8. Germline assignment: CDR1 SGDLS and CDR2 YYNGEE. CDR3 nucleotides: TGTGCCAGCAGCGCGTGGGGGACAGCGACCTACGAGCAGTACTTC. This sequence encodes CASSAWGTATYEQYF.